The T cell receptor beta chain described here comes from a study of patients and donors after allogeneic stem cell transplantation. This clonotype was seen only a few times. TCRdb independently ran MiXCR on the RT-PCR reads; one entry per CDR3 protein. This table has about 960,000 distinct CDR3 sequences, about a sixth appearing once. Trimming cost V 10 bases and J 1 base, with 7 bases left between them. The CDR3 is 11 residues long. The genes are TRBV12-3 or TRBV12-4 and TRBJ1-1; D unclear. The sequenced sample was blood, either unsorted or a sorted T cell fraction (not recorded which). The TCR was taken from a human donor who was either an allogeneic HSCT recipient or a stem cell or donor lymphocyte infusion donor (not recorded which). It is not recorded whose cells these are; they may come from a transplant donor. This chain's CDR3 is CATGKNTEAFF. CDR3 DNA sequence: TGTGCCACCGGAAAGAACACTGAAGCTTTCTTT.